This TCR beta chain originates from a study of human T cells and chemical hapten exposure. On the study more broadly: Each patch test put 0.01% DPC on the upper back, and results were read at 6 days.

As for time point: patch test 2, 6 weeks after DPC sensitization. Treatment reported: therapeutic diphenylcyclopropenone sensitization with weekly scalp DPC. Alopecia patients deemed DPC-suitable, aged 18 to 70, excluding pregnancy. This CDR3 comprises 15 residues. The V gene's germline CDR1 is LNHDA and CDR2 SQIVND (reference sequence). Germline trimming cut 4 bases from V and 1 base from J; bases unmatched to any gene: 4. TCRdb re-derived calls from the RACE reads in MiXCR, one entry per CDR3 protein. The sample includes approximately 120,000 distinct CDR3 sequences, approximately 8.8% seen only once; the top ten take approximately 2.8%. Note on this clonotype: The antigen is unknown.

The study's findings and limits: Expanded TCRs formed significantly more large CDR3 similarity clusters than controls.

The TCR was taken from a woman aged 35 to 49 with alopecia areata. Some clones in this sample may be carry-over from other donors' samples. The sequenced sample was whole blood, obtained in connection with sensitization to the hapten diphenylcyclopropenone (DPC). The chain carries TRBV19 and TRBJ1-5; 7 positions match TRBD1. CDR3 sequence reads: CASSTEGQSNQPQHF. The DNA for the CDR3 is TGTGCCAGTAGTACTGAGGGACAGAGCAATCAGCCCCAGCATTTT.